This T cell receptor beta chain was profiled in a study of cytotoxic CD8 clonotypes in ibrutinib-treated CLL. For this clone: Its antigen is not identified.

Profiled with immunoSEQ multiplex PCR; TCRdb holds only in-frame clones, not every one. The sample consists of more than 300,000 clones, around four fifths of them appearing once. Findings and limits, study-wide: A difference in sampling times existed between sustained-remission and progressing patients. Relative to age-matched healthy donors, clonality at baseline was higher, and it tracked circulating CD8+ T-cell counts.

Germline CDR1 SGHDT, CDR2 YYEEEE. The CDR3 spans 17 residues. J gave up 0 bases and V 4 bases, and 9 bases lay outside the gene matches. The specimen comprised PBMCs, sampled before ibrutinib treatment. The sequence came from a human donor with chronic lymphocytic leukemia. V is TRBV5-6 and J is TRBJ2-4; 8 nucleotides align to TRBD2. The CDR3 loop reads CASSDWTSPPAKNIQYF. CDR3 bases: TGTGCCAGCAGCGACTGGACTAGCCCCCCAGCCAAAAACATTCAGTACTTC.